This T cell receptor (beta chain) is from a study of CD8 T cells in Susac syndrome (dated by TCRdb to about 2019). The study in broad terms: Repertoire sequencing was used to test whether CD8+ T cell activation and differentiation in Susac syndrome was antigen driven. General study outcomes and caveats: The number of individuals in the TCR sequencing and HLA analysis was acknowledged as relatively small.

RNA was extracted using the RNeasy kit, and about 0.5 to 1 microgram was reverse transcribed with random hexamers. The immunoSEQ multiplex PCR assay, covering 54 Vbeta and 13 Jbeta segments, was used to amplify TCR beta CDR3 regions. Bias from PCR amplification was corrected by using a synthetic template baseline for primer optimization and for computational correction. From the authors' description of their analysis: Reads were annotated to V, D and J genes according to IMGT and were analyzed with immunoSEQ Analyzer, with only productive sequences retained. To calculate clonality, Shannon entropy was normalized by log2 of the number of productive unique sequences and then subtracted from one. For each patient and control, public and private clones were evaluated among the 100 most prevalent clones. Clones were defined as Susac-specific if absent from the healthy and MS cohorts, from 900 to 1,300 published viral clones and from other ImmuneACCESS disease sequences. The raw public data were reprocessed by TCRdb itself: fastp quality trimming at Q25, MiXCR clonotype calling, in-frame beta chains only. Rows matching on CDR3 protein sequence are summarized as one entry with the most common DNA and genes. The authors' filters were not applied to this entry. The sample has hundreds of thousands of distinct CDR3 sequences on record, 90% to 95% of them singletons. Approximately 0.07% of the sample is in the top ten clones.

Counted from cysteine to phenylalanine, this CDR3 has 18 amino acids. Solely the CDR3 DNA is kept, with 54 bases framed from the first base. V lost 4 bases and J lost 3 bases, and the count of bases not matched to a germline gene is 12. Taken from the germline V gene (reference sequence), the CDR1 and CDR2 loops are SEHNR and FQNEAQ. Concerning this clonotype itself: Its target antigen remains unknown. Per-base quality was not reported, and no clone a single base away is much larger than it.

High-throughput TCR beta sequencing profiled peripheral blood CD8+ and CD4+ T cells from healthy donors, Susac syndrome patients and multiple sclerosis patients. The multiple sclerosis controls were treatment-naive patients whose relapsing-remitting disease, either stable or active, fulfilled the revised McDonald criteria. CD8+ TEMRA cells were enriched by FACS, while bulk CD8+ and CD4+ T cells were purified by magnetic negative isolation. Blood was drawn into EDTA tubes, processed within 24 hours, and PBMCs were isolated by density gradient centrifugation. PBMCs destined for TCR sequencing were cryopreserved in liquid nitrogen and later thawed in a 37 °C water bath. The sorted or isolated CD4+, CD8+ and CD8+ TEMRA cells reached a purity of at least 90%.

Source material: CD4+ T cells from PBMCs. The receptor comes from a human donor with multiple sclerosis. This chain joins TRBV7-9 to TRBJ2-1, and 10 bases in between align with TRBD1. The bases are TGTGCCAGCAGCTCCCGGGTGGGACAGGGGAGGTACTACAATGAGCAGTTCTTC. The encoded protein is CASSSRVGQGRYYNEQFF.